This passage covers 6 T cell receptor beta chains from one sample sequenced in a study of blood T cell repertoires in COVID-19. The method was immunoSEQ multiplex PCR; TCRdb's version includes in-frame clones alone and lacks a portion of them. The table records approximately 75,000 clones, approximately 86% of them present only once. The material sequenced was peripheral blood. These receptors all come from a man aged 45-65 years with acute or convalescent COVID-19.

The gene calls are TRBV10-3 and TRBJ1-1; 8 positions match TRBD1. With 6 bases clipped from V and 3 bases from J, the junction kept 9 bases outside the gene matches. CDR1 is ENHRY and CDR2 is SYGVKD in the germline V gene. There are 15 residues in the CDR3. The CDR3 DNA is TGTGCCATCAGGACGTACGGACAGGGAGACACTGAAGCTTTCTTT. The encoded protein is CAIRTYGQGDTEAFF.

This chain uses TRBV19 with TRBJ2-7; D unclear. V was trimmed by 7 bases and J by 0 bases, leaving 10 bases between them. The CDR3 runs to 13 residues. The germline CDR1 and CDR2 sequences are LNHDA and SQIVND (reference sequence). As DNA, the CDR3 is TGTGCCAGTACGCCGCAGGACTCCTACGAGCAGTACTTC. This sequence encodes CASTPQDSYEQYF.

The rearrangement uses TRBV5-4 and TRBJ1-6; 7 nucleotides line up with TRBD1. Per germline, CDR1 SGHNT and CDR2 YYREEE (reference sequence). There are 14 residues in the CDR3. V lost 4 bases and J lost 7; bases outside the gene matches: 5. DNA of the CDR3: TGTGCCAGCAGCCCAGACAGGGTAAATTCACCCCTCCACTTT. Translated: CASSPDRVNSPLHF.

This chain links TRBV7-9 with TRBJ2-5; possible D gene TRBD2, 6 bases. Germline V lookup: CDR1 SEHNR, CDR2 FQNEAQ (reference sequence). The CDR3 contains 13 residues. V was trimmed by 5 bases and J by 0 bases, leaving 7 bases between them. CDR3 loop: CASSAGYQETQYF. In DNA, the CDR3 is TGTGCCAGCAGCGCGGGGTACCAAGAGACCCAGTACTTC.

V and J are TRBV21-1 and TRBJ2-7; the listed D gene, TRBD1, was not tested against the DNA. TRBV21-1 counts as a pseudogene. There are 14 residues in the CDR3. The CDR3 nucleotides are TGTGCCAGCAGCTCGCGGACAGGATCCTACGAGCAGTACTTC. Translating gives CASSSRTGSYEQYF.

The V and J genes are TRBV7-2 and TRBJ1-4; no clear D. This CDR3 has 14 residues. Trimming left V 3 bases short and J 4 bases short, with 9 bases between. CDR1 SGHTA and CDR2 FQGNSA come from the germline V gene. The DNA of the CDR3 is TGTGCCAGCAGCTTTTCGGGTTTTAATGAAAAACTGTTTTTT. This sequence encodes CASSFSGFNEKLFF.